Listed here are 18 T cell receptor beta chains from one sample, sequenced in a study of breast tumors, draining lymph nodes, adjacent tissues (dated by TCRdb to 2016 to 2017). The library was obtained by multiplex PCR. The sample was run on an Illumina HiSeq 2000. TCRdb trimmed public reads at Q25 via fastp, called clones via MiXCR and kept in-frame beta chains. Each CDR3 protein appears once, grouped with its most common genes and DNA. This sample holds about 230,000 distinct CDR3 sequences; around 32% were observed only once. Clones ranked in the top ten supply just over 1.4% of the sample. The axillary draining lymph nodes of breast cancer patients were the source of the lymph node samples. Sample: axillary lymph node tissue. All receptors derive from a female donor with breast cancer. Some clones in this sample may be carry-over from other donors' samples.

The V and J genes are TRBV20-1 and TRBJ2-1; D call uncertain. Germline loops: CDR1 DFQATT, CDR2 SNEGSKA (reference sequence). The CDR3 runs to 11 residues. Trimming shortened V by 1 base and J by 12 bases, and 10 bases separated the two germline ends. The CDR3 nucleotides read TGCAGTGCTAGAGGTTTCGATGGGCAGTTCTTC. Protein sequence: CSARGFDGQFF.

As for this clonotype: The junction shows a germline mismatch at one end, possibly a read error. The rearrangement links TRBV15 to TRBJ2-6; D may be TRBD1 (5 bases). Germline V gene lookup returns CDR1 LNHNV and CDR2 YYDKDF (reference sequence). The CDR3 spans 19 residues. The CDR3 DNA reads as TGTGCCACCAGCAGAGCTGAAGGGGCAGTCGCCTCTGAGGCCAACGTCCTGACTTTC. It codes for CATSRAEGAVASEANVLTF.

This clonotype was seen ten or more times. The chain is built from TRBV5-1 and TRBJ1-2; D ambiguous. The CDR3 totals 13 residues. Germline V gene sequence: CDR1 SGHRS, CDR2 YFSETQ. Trimming shortened V by 0 bases and J by 6 bases, and 9 bases separated the two germline ends. DNA for the CDR3: TGCGCCAGCAGCTTGGTCCCGAGGGATGGCTACACCTTC. Encoded protein: CASSLVPRDGYTF.

This chain joins TRBV19 and TRBJ2-3; 11 nucleotides align to TRBD2. This CDR3 is 15 amino acids long. Germline V gives CDR1 LNHDA, CDR2 SQIVND (reference sequence). V dropped 6 bases and J dropped 11; count of bases not matched to a gene: 13. The chain's CDR3 is CASRSLAGGKDEQYF. In nucleotides, the CDR3 is TGTGCCAGTAGAAGCCTAGCGGGAGGTAAGGATGAGCAGTATTTT.

This clonotype has ten or more counts. The chain couples TRBV29-1 to TRBJ1-5; 7 nucleotides align to TRBD1. CDR3 length: 16 amino acids. CDR1 is SQVTM, CDR2 ANQGSEA, per germline. This CDR3 is CMQQGPPVRSNQPQHF. DNA of the CDR3: TGCATGCAACAGGGGCCTCCCGTTCGTTCCAATCAGCCCCAGCATTTT.

This clonotype was seen many times. V usage is TRBV19 and J usage is TRBJ2-7; TRBD1 matches at 7 bases. This CDR3 has 14 amino acids. Germline V gene data show CDR1 as LNHDA and CDR2 as SQIVND (reference sequence). Trimming at V came to 5 bases and at J to 2 bases, leaving 6 bases not matched to a gene. CDR3 sequence reads: CASSFMDRPYEQYF. The CDR3, as DNA: TGTGCCAGTAGTTTCATGGACAGGCCCTACGAGCAGTACTTC.

CDR3 residues: CASSSGGGGQETQYF. The CDR3 bases are TGTGCCAGCAGCTCTGGGGGGGGAGGACAAGAGACCCAGTACTTC. The rearrangement joins TRBV9 to TRBJ2-5; the match to TRBD2 covers 7 bases. In germline, CDR1 is SGDLS, CDR2 YYNGEE. This CDR3 has 15 residues. Unmatched junction bases numbered 8, after V lost 4 bases and J lost 2 bases.

This clonotype was observed at least ten times. The genes are TRBV28 and TRBJ1-5, with D possibly matching TRBD1 (5 bases). The CDR3 runs 14 residues. Germline CDR1 reads MDHEN; CDR2 reads SYDVKM. Trimming removed 3 bases from V and 2 bases from J, with 8 bases in between. CDR3 sequence (DNA): TGTGCCAGCAGTTTGGAAGGGGGCAATCAGCCCCAGCATTTT. This translates into CASSLEGGNQPQHF.

This clonotype came up many times. This chain connects TRBV15 to TRBJ2-7; possibly TRBD1 for D (5 bases). The CDR3 extends over 13 amino acids. Looked up from germline, CDR1 is LNHNV and CDR2 is YYDKDF (reference sequence). V lost 1 base to trimming and J lost 4 bases, with 8 bases between them. The CDR3, as DNA: TGTGCCACCAGCAGAGCGACAGATTACGAGCAGTACTTC. Encoded protein: CATSRATDYEQYF.

This clonotype was recorded many times. The rearrangement links TRBV20-1 to TRBJ1-5; D is unresolved. Germline CDR1 DFQATT, CDR2 SNEGSKA (reference sequence). V shed 3 bases and J shed 2 bases, with 14 bases lying between them. The CDR3 runs 15 residues. The CDR3 DNA follows: TGCAGTGCTAGTCTTGGCACATGGCGCAATCAGCCCCAGCATTTT. This translates into CSASLGTWRNQPQHF.

There are many counts of this clonotype. V usage is TRBV30 and J usage is TRBJ1-5; TRBD1 is a possible D gene (6 bases). From germline, CDR1 is GTSNPN and CDR2 SVGIG (reference sequence). With 1 base removed from V and 7 bases from J, the gap between germline ends came to 11 bases. This CDR3 is built from 13 residues. This chain's CDR3 is CAWSGGGHQPQHF. CDR3 DNA sequence: TGTGCCTGGAGTGGGGGGGGGCACCAGCCCCAGCATTTT.

In the case of this clonotype: A read error is possible here, since a much larger clone lies one base away. V gene TRBV5-4 combines with J gene TRBJ2-1, with 12 nucleotides matching TRBD2. V lost 4 bases and J lost 5; bases outside the gene matches: 7. The CDR3 contains 16 residues. Germline V CDR1 and CDR2: SGHNT, YYREEE (reference sequence). CDR3 DNA: TGTGCCAGCAGCCCGTCGGGACTAGCGGGCCACAATGAGCAGTTCTTC. This codes for CASSPSGLAGHNEQFF.

This clonotype was seen ten or more times. This chain uses TRBV29-1 with TRBJ1-2; D not resolved. V was cut by 2 bases and J by 14 bases, with 18 bases left in between. The germline CDR1 and CDR2 sequences are SQVTM and ANQGSEA. This CDR3 has 12 amino acids. The chain's CDR3 is CSVERSEAPETF. As DNA, the CDR3 is TGCAGCGTTGAAAGAAGCGAGGCTCCTGAAACCTTC.

This clonotype appeared many times. The chain employs TRBV6-1 and TRBJ2-7; D perhaps matches TRBD1 (5 bases). Deletions cut 3 bases from V and 5 bases from J, with 8 bases between. CDR3 length: 12 amino acids. Germline-derived CDR1 and CDR2 are MNHNS and SASEGT. The CDR3 DNA reads as TGTGCCAGCAGTGACAGGGTGAACGAGCAGTACTTC. Its protein is CASSDRVNEQYF.

The CDR3 bases are TGCGCCAGCAGCGCGATGACAGGGGGCCCCTCCCTCCACTTT. Translating it yields CASSAMTGGPSLHF. The V call is TRBV5-1, the J call TRBJ1-6, with 10 bases identical to TRBD1. This CDR3 comprises 14 residues. Germline assignment: CDR1 SGHRS and CDR2 YFSETQ. Germline trimming cut 4 bases from V and 14 bases from J; bases unmatched to any gene: 9.

Ten or more counts support this clonotype. V is TRBV4-2 and J is TRBJ2-1; 11 bases map to TRBD2. From germline, CDR1 is LGHNA and CDR2 YNFKEQ. The CDR3 contains 16 residues. After removal of 4 bases from V and 4 bases from J, the junction contained 6 bases not matched to a gene. CDR3 nucleotide sequence: TGTGCCAGCAGCCTTATTCCTAGCGGGAGGTACAATGAGCAGTTCTTC. This encodes CASSLIPSGRYNEQFF.

There are many counts of this clonotype. This rearrangement joins TRBV20-1 to TRBJ2-7; D could derive from TRBD1 or TRBD2 (7 bases each). V lost 3 bases, J lost 3 bases, and 15 bases lay in between. The V gene's germline CDR1 is DFQATT and CDR2 SNEGSKA (reference sequence). The CDR3 has 14 residues. This chain's CDR3 is CSARPTGRGYEQYF. DNA of the CDR3: TGCAGTGCTAGGCCGACAGGGAGGGGCTACGAGCAGTACTTC.

The chain uses TRBV7-9 and TRBJ2-3, with no clear D. This CDR3 region has 14 residues. V was cut by 7 bases and J by 0 bases, with 11 bases left in between. Germline CDR1 SEHNR, CDR2 FQNEAQ (reference sequence). The CDR3: CASTRRTSTDTQYF. DNA of the CDR3: TGTGCCAGCACCCGACGGACGAGCACAGATACGCAGTATTTT.